This is a list of T cell receptor beta chains from one sample in a study of spatial heterogeneity in lung cancer. MiXCR, run by TCRdb on the 5' RACE reads, gives a single entry per CDR3 protein. The table includes some 15,000 distinct CDR3 sequences, under 8% detected once. The sequencing used lung tumor tissue, collected at surgery. The source is a male donor with early-stage non-small cell lung cancer. The CDR3 runs from the conserved cysteine through the conserved F or W. D genes are given only for firm matches. Expanded clones get a size class; other rows say once, few or many, or leave the size out.

clone size: few
V gene: TRBV3-1
J gene: TRBJ1-2
D gene: NA
CDR3 DNA: TGTGCCAGCAGCCAAGGGGGGAGGGGCTACACCTTC
CDR3 protein: CASSQGGRGYTF

clone size: many
V gene: TRBV18
J gene: TRBJ2-5
D gene: NA
CDR3 DNA: TGTGCCAGCTCACCGGGGACTGAGCAAGAGACCCAGTACTTC
CDR3 protein: CASSPGTEQETQYF

clone size: few
V gene: TRBV12-3/TRBV12-4
J gene: TRBJ1-2
D gene: NA
CDR3 DNA: TGTGCCAGCAGTTTAACCGGGGGGGATGGCTACACCTTC
CDR3 protein: CASSLTGGDGYTF

clone size: many
V gene: TRBV29-1
J gene: TRBJ2-2
D gene: NA
CDR3 DNA: TGCAGCGTTGGGTCTAGATCCTTGCCCGGGGAGCTGTTTTTT
CDR3 protein: CSVGSRSLPGELFF

clone size: NA
V gene: TRBV12-5
J gene: TRBJ1-5
D gene: TRBD1
CDR3 DNA: TGTGCTAGTGGACGGACAGGGGGAGCGGTTCAGCCCCAGCATTTT
CDR3 protein: CASGRTGGAVQPQHF

clone size: NA
V gene: TRBV4-1
J gene: TRBJ2-7
D gene: NA
CDR3 DNA: TGCGCCAGCAGCCAAGTTCCAGACAGGACCTACGAGCAGTACTTC
CDR3 protein: CASSQVPDRTYEQYF

clone size: NA
V gene: TRBV12-3/TRBV12-4
J gene: TRBJ2-4
D gene: NA
CDR3 DNA: TGTGCCAGCAGTTTTTCCCGAGCCAAAAACATTCAGTACTTC
CDR3 protein: CASSFSRAKNIQYF

clone size: NA
V gene: TRBV6-1
J gene: TRBJ2-5
D gene: NA
CDR3 DNA: TGTGCCAGCTCGGGACCGAACCAAGAGACCCAGTACTTC
CDR3 protein: CASSGPNQETQYF

clone size: many
V gene: TRBV20-1
J gene: TRBJ2-4
D gene: NA
CDR3 DNA: TGCAGTGCTAGGCTGACAGGGAGGGGAAACATTCAGTACTTC
CDR3 protein: CSARLTGRGNIQYF

clone size: many
V gene: TRBV2
J gene: TRBJ1-2
D gene: TRBD1
CDR3 DNA: TGTGCCAGCAGCCTACAGGGGGGAACCTATGGCTACACCTTC
CDR3 protein: CASSLQGGTYGYTF

clone size: NA
V gene: TRBV7-2
J gene: TRBJ2-1
D gene: TRBD2
CDR3 DNA: TGTGCCAGCAGCTTCGCCGGGACTAGTTTTAATGAGCAGTTCTTC
CDR3 protein: CASSFAGTSFNEQFF

clone size: NA
V gene: TRBV20-1
J gene: TRBJ2-7
D gene: NA
CDR3 DNA: TGCAGTGCCAACCCTAGTGGACTCTTGGTGGAGCAGTACTTC
CDR3 protein: CSANPSGLLVEQYF

clone size: medium-sized
V gene: TRBV4-3
J gene: TRBJ2-5
D gene: TRBD1
CDR3 DNA: TGCGCCAGCAGTCAACACGGACAGGAGGAAGAGACCCAGTACTTC
CDR3 protein: CASSQHGQEEETQYF

clone size: few
V gene: TRBV7-4
J gene: TRBJ2-5
D gene: NA
CDR3 DNA: TGTGCCAGCCAAAGTGGGGGAGATTGGATGGAGACCCAGTACTTC
CDR3 protein: CASQSGGDWMETQYF

clone size: medium-sized
V gene: TRBV12-3/TRBV12-4
J gene: TRBJ1-2
D gene: NA
CDR3 DNA: TGTGCCAGCACCCCCAGGGATGTTGGCTACACCTTC
CDR3 protein: CASTPRDVGYTF

clone size: many
V gene: TRBV20-1
J gene: TRBJ2-5
D gene: TRBD2
CDR3 DNA: TGCAGTGCCATGACTAGCGGGAGGGAAGAGACCCAGTACTTC
CDR3 protein: CSAMTSGREETQYF

clone size: many
V gene: TRBV5-1
J gene: TRBJ1-2
D gene: NA
CDR3 DNA: TGCGCCAGCAGCTTGGCCTCGGGGGGCCGCACCTTC
CDR3 protein: CASSLASGGRTF

clone size: few
V gene: TRBV15
J gene: TRBJ1-2
D gene: NA
CDR3 DNA: TGTGCCACCAGCAGAGATCGAAGGGCGAATTATGGCTACACCTTC
CDR3 protein: CATSRDRRANYGYTF

clone size: many
V gene: TRBV10-3
J gene: TRBJ2-5
D gene: NA
CDR3 DNA: TGTGCCATCAGTGAGTCATCGCAGGGATGGGAGACCCAGTACTTC
CDR3 protein: CAISESSQGWETQYF

clone size: many
V gene: TRBV7-8
J gene: TRBJ2-7
D gene: NA
CDR3 DNA: TGTGCCAGCAGCTTAGTAGGACAGAACTACGAGCAGTACTTC
CDR3 protein: CASSLVGQNYEQYF

clone size: few
V gene: TRBV7-2
J gene: TRBJ2-5
D gene: NA
CDR3 DNA: TGTGCCAGCAGCTTATGGCAGGGTGATGTGACCCAGTACTTC
CDR3 protein: CASSLWQGDVTQYF

clone size: many
V gene: TRBV3-1
J gene: TRBJ1-1
D gene: NA
CDR3 DNA: TGTGCCAGCAGCCAGAACAGGAAGAACACTGAAGCTTTCTTT
CDR3 protein: CASSQNRKNTEAFF